This is a list of T cell receptor beta chains from one sample in a study of T cells in Graves' hyperthyroidism and ophthalmopathy. TCRdb re-analysed the multiplex PCR reads in MiXCR, keeping a single row per CDR3 protein. The sample has around 190,000 distinct CDR3 sequences, around 16% seen once; the top ten hold roughly 50%. The sequenced material came from blood. The source is a woman in her 50s with Graves' hyperthyroidism. CDR3s include the opening cysteine and the closing phenylalanine or tryptophan. A D gene is named only where the DNA matches it firmly. Clone sizes are given selectively: once, few, many, or a class where the clone is expanded.

abundance: many; d_gene: -; j_gene: TRBJ1-2; v_gene: TRBV12-3/TRBV12-4; CDR3nt: TGTGCCAGCAGTTTAGCCCCATCAGTTAACTATGGCTACACCTTC; CDR3aa: CASSLAPSVNYGYTF
abundance: many; d_gene: TRBD2; j_gene: TRBJ2-1; v_gene: TRBV11-2; CDR3nt: TGTGCCAGCAGCTTACTAGTTGGCGCGGGAGCTATTGAGCAGTTCTTC; CDR3aa: CASSLLVGAGAIEQFF
abundance: few; d_gene: -; j_gene: TRBJ2-3; v_gene: TRBV18; CDR3nt: TGTGCCAGCTCACTCCACCCCGCGTCCCCGACTAGCACAGATACGCAGTATTTT; CDR3aa: CASSLHPASPTSTDTQYF
abundance: few; d_gene: TRBD2; j_gene: TRBJ2-7; v_gene: TRBV29-1; CDR3nt: TGCAGCGCCGGACTAGCGGGAGTGAGAGAGCAGTACTTC; CDR3aa: CSAGLAGVREQYF
abundance: many; d_gene: -; j_gene: TRBJ1-1; v_gene: TRBV27; CDR3nt: TGTGCCAGCAGTTATCACCCGTCGAACACTGAAGCTTTCTTT; CDR3aa: CASSYHPSNTEAFF
abundance: many; d_gene: -; j_gene: TRBJ2-5; v_gene: TRBV20-1; CDR3nt: TGCAGTGCTAGGGGCGCCTCGGAGACCCAGTACTTC; CDR3aa: CSARGASETQYF
abundance: -; d_gene: TRBD1; j_gene: TRBJ1-1; v_gene: TRBV11-3; CDR3nt: TGTGCCAGCAGCTTAGGATTGGTGGGACAGGGGGCCCTGAACACTGAAGCTTTCTTT; CDR3aa: CASSLGLVGQGALNTEAFF
abundance: few; d_gene: -; j_gene: TRBJ2-7; v_gene: TRBV18; CDR3nt: TGTGCCAGCTCAGCAGAACTAGAGTCCTACGAGCAGTACTTC; CDR3aa: CASSAELESYEQYF
abundance: few; d_gene: -; j_gene: TRBJ2-7; v_gene: TRBV12-3/TRBV12-4; CDR3nt: TGTGCCAGCGGCCTGGGGACGTTAAGCTCCTACGAGCAGTACTTC; CDR3aa: CASGLGTLSSYEQYF
abundance: -; d_gene: TRBD2; j_gene: TRBJ2-3; v_gene: TRBV20-1; CDR3nt: TGCAGTGCCCGGGGACTAGCCGCCTCGGCGCAGTATTTT; CDR3aa: CSARGLAASAQYF
abundance: few; d_gene: -; j_gene: TRBJ2-5; v_gene: TRBV7-6; CDR3nt: TGTGCCAGCAGCTTAGTTTTCCAAGAAGAGACCCAGTACTTC; CDR3aa: CASSLVFQEETQYF
abundance: -; d_gene: -; j_gene: TRBJ2-2; v_gene: TRBV18; CDR3nt: TGTGCCAGCTCACTCATCAAAAGGCGAACAGGCTTCAACACCGGGGAGCTGTTTTTT; CDR3aa: CASSLIKRRTGFNTGELFF
abundance: -; d_gene: -; j_gene: TRBJ1-3; v_gene: TRBV3-1; CDR3nt: TGTGCCAGCAGCCAATGGGGAAACACCATATATTTT; CDR3aa: CASSQWGNTIYF
abundance: few; d_gene: TRBD1; j_gene: TRBJ1-2; v_gene: TRBV7-9; CDR3nt: TGTGCCAGCAGCCCCGACAGGGGTTTCGGCTACACCTTC; CDR3aa: CASSPDRGFGYTF
abundance: few; d_gene: -; j_gene: TRBJ2-2; v_gene: TRBV3-1; CDR3nt: TGTGCCAGCAGCCAAGAGTGGAGGGCTATGGGGTCCGGGGAGCTGTTTTTT; CDR3aa: CASSQEWRAMGSGELFF
abundance: -; d_gene: -; j_gene: TRBJ2-2; v_gene: TRBV9; CDR3nt: TGTGCCAGCAGCGAGCGTCTTAACGGGGAGCTGTTTTTT; CDR3aa: CASSERLNGELFF
abundance: -; d_gene: -; j_gene: TRBJ2-1; v_gene: TRBV2; CDR3nt: TGTGCCAGCAGTGCGGAGACAGGCTCCTACAATGAGCAGTTCTTC; CDR3aa: CASSAETGSYNEQFF
abundance: few; d_gene: TRBD1; j_gene: TRBJ1-1; v_gene: TRBV13; CDR3nt: TGTGCCAGCAGCTTACTGGGACAGGGTTACACTGAAGCTTTCTTT; CDR3aa: CASSLLGQGYTEAFF
abundance: many; d_gene: -; j_gene: TRBJ2-5; v_gene: TRBV18; CDR3nt: TGTGCCAGCTCACCACCGGTAATCGAGACCCAGTACTTC; CDR3aa: CASSPPVIETQYF
abundance: many; d_gene: -; j_gene: TRBJ2-1; v_gene: TRBV10-1; CDR3nt: TGCGCCAGCAGTAGGGACGGTCGCAGGGTGGTGAATGAGCAGTTCTTC; CDR3aa: CASSRDGRRVVNEQFF
abundance: -; d_gene: TRBD1; j_gene: TRBJ1-6; v_gene: TRBV19; CDR3nt: TGTGCCAGTGGTGTCGGACAGGGAGCTTGGAATTCACCCCTCCACTTT; CDR3aa: CASGVGQGAWNSPLHF
abundance: many; d_gene: TRBD2; j_gene: TRBJ2-1; v_gene: TRBV20-1; CDR3nt: TGCAGTGCCTGTGGACTAGCGGGCGACAATGAGCAGTTCTTC; CDR3aa: CSACGLAGDNEQFF
abundance: -; d_gene: -; j_gene: TRBJ2-3; v_gene: TRBV24-1; CDR3nt: TGTGCCACCGGGTCTCAGGGGTTGCACACAGATACGCAGTATTTT; CDR3aa: CATGSQGLHTDTQYF
abundance: many; d_gene: TRBD2; j_gene: TRBJ2-1; v_gene: TRBV2; CDR3nt: TGTGCCAGCAGACCCTCTAGCGGGAGCTCCTACAATGAGCAGTTCTTC; CDR3aa: CASRPSSGSSYNEQFF
abundance: many; d_gene: -; j_gene: TRBJ2-7; v_gene: TRBV7-9; CDR3nt: TGTGCCAGCAGCTTAGATCGGGAGCAGTACTTC; CDR3aa: CASSLDREQYF
abundance: once; d_gene: TRBD2; j_gene: TRBJ2-1; v_gene: TRBV6-5; CDR3nt: TGTGCCAGCAGTTATCTGGCGGGAAGCGGGACCCTCTGGGTGCAGTTCTTC; CDR3aa: CASSYLAGSGTLWVQFF
abundance: once; d_gene: -; j_gene: TRBJ1-5; v_gene: TRBV18; CDR3nt: TGTGCCAGCTCCCCCGGCCCGTCGACGCCCCAGCATTTT; CDR3aa: CASSPGPSTPQHF
abundance: few; d_gene: -; j_gene: TRBJ2-5; v_gene: TRBV27; CDR3nt: TGTGCCAGCAGTAGTCAGGGAAGGGGGACCCAGTACTTC; CDR3aa: CASSSQGRGTQYF
abundance: -; d_gene: TRBD2; j_gene: TRBJ2-1; v_gene: TRBV18; CDR3nt: TGTGCCAGCTCGCGGGAGGGCCTGAATGAGCAGTTCTTC; CDR3aa: CASSREGLNEQFF
abundance: many; d_gene: -; j_gene: TRBJ2-7; v_gene: TRBV7-9; CDR3nt: TGTGCCAGCAGCTCCCAGGACTTTGGGTACGAGCAGTACTTC; CDR3aa: CASSSQDFGYEQYF
abundance: many; d_gene: -; j_gene: TRBJ1-6; v_gene: TRBV28; CDR3nt: TGTGCCAGCAGAGAGGGACTCTATAATTCACCCCTCCACTTT; CDR3aa: CASREGLYNSPLHF
abundance: -; d_gene: TRBD1; j_gene: TRBJ2-7; v_gene: TRBV10-3; CDR3nt: TGTGCCATCAGCCAAGGGAGACAGGGGGCTTACGAGCAGTACTTC; CDR3aa: CAISQGRQGAYEQYF
abundance: many; d_gene: TRBD1; j_gene: TRBJ1-2; v_gene: TRBV6-1; CDR3nt: TGTGCCAGCAGTGATACAGGGGCACTACTAGGCTACACCTTC; CDR3aa: CASSDTGALLGYTF
abundance: -; d_gene: TRBD2; j_gene: TRBJ2-3; v_gene: TRBV7-9; CDR3nt: TGTGCCAGCAGCGCAGGGCAGGCTTGGGACTACCGCCGCACAGATACGCAGTATTTT; CDR3aa: CASSAGQAWDYRRTDTQYF
abundance: many; d_gene: -; j_gene: TRBJ1-2; v_gene: TRBV6-1; CDR3nt: TGTGCCAGCAGTGTGGGAGGGGCCCAAGGGTATGGCTACACCTTC; CDR3aa: CASSVGGAQGYGYTF
abundance: many; d_gene: -; j_gene: TRBJ2-1; v_gene: TRBV7-2; CDR3nt: TGTGCCAGCAGCATCAATGAGCAGTTCTTC; CDR3aa: CASSINEQFF
abundance: few; d_gene: TRBD1; j_gene: TRBJ2-7; v_gene: TRBV7-9; CDR3nt: TGTGCCAGCAGCTATGACAGGGGATCCTACGAGCAGTACTTC; CDR3aa: CASSYDRGSYEQYF
abundance: many; d_gene: TRBD2; j_gene: TRBJ2-3; v_gene: TRBV7-2; CDR3nt: TGTGCCAGCAGCTTATCCGGGCGGGGAGGGGATACGCAGTATTTT; CDR3aa: CASSLSGRGGDTQYF
abundance: many; d_gene: -; j_gene: TRBJ2-3; v_gene: TRBV11-2; CDR3nt: TGTGCCAGCAGCTTAGAAGCGACGGAGGGGACGCAGTATTTT; CDR3aa: CASSLEATEGTQYF
abundance: -; d_gene: -; j_gene: TRBJ1-4; v_gene: TRBV11-3; CDR3nt: TGTGCCAGCAGCCAATCGATGAGTGAAAAACTGTTTTTT; CDR3aa: CASSQSMSEKLFF
abundance: many; d_gene: -; j_gene: TRBJ2-7; v_gene: TRBV11-2; CDR3nt: TGTGCCAGCAGCCTGGACAGACCCTACGAGCAGTACTTC; CDR3aa: CASSLDRPYEQYF
abundance: many; d_gene: -; j_gene: TRBJ2-3; v_gene: TRBV11-1; CDR3nt: TGTGCCAGCAGCTTAAATGGGTATCCTTTGGATACGCAGTATTTT; CDR3aa: CASSLNGYPLDTQYF
abundance: once; d_gene: -; j_gene: TRBJ2-1; v_gene: TRBV29-1; CDR3nt: TGCAGCACCAGGGGGGCTTACAATGAGCAGTTCTTC; CDR3aa: CSTRGAYNEQFF
abundance: many; d_gene: -; j_gene: TRBJ2-1; v_gene: TRBV3-1; CDR3nt: TGTGCCAGCAGCCAGGGAACATTCGGTTCGGGCAAGCAGTTCTTC; CDR3aa: CASSQGTFGSGKQFF
abundance: -; d_gene: -; j_gene: TRBJ1-6; v_gene: TRBV7-2; CDR3nt: TGTGCCAGCAGCTCGTGGCAGGCGCGAAATTCACCCCTCCACTTT; CDR3aa: CASSSWQARNSPLHF
abundance: -; d_gene: -; j_gene: TRBJ1-2; v_gene: TRBV5-1; CDR3nt: TGCGCCAGCAGCTTGGCTGGGGGATTAGCTAACTATGGCTACACCTTC; CDR3aa: CASSLAGGLANYGYTF
abundance: many; d_gene: TRBD2; j_gene: TRBJ2-7; v_gene: TRBV11-2; CDR3nt: TGTGCCAGCTGGGGACTAGCGCACTCCTACGAGCAGTACTTC; CDR3aa: CASWGLAHSYEQYF
abundance: many; d_gene: TRBD2; j_gene: TRBJ2-7; v_gene: TRBV7-2; CDR3nt: TGTGCCAGCAGCCCAAGGGGACTAGCGGGAGTCGGGGCATCGAAGGAGCAGTACTTC; CDR3aa: CASSPRGLAGVGASKEQYF
abundance: few; d_gene: TRBD2; j_gene: TRBJ2-7; v_gene: TRBV14; CDR3nt: TGTGCCAGCAGCCAAGATCGTTTAGCGGGAGAGGTGGTGCAGTACTTC; CDR3aa: CASSQDRLAGEVVQYF
abundance: -; d_gene: -; j_gene: TRBJ2-5; v_gene: TRBV30; CDR3nt: TGTGCCTGGAGTGGTTCCAGGCAAGAGACCCAGTACTTC; CDR3aa: CAWSGSRQETQYF
abundance: many; d_gene: -; j_gene: TRBJ1-2; v_gene: TRBV29-1; CDR3nt: TGCAGCGTTGCCCAACAAAACTATGGCTACACCTTC; CDR3aa: CSVAQQNYGYTF
abundance: many; d_gene: TRBD2; j_gene: TRBJ2-1; v_gene: TRBV24-1; CDR3nt: TGTGCCACCAGTGATCCCAGTCGGGGGGGGAATGAGCAGTTCTTC; CDR3aa: CATSDPSRGGNEQFF
abundance: many; d_gene: -; j_gene: TRBJ1-1; v_gene: TRBV29-1; CDR3nt: TGCAGCGTGCGGGGGCTTCTGAACACTGAAGCTTTCTTT; CDR3aa: CSVRGLLNTEAFF
abundance: -; d_gene: TRBD2; j_gene: TRBJ2-3; v_gene: TRBV7-2; CDR3nt: TGTGCCAGCAGCTGGCGTGTCTTTGCGGGAGGGCCGGTCGGCGCAGATACGCAGTATTTT; CDR3aa: CASSWRVFAGGPVGADTQYF
abundance: few; d_gene: -; j_gene: TRBJ2-1; v_gene: TRBV20-1; CDR3nt: TGCAGTGTCCCTGGGACGGGCGAGCAGTTCTTC; CDR3aa: CSVPGTGEQFF
abundance: many; d_gene: TRBD2; j_gene: TRBJ2-2; v_gene: TRBV3-1; CDR3nt: TGTGCCAGCAGCCTGGGACTAGCCACCGGGGAGCTGTTTTTT; CDR3aa: CASSLGLATGELFF
abundance: many; d_gene: -; j_gene: TRBJ1-2; v_gene: TRBV20-1; CDR3nt: TGCAGTGCCACCCAGCTACAACAGGGCTATGGCTACACCTTC; CDR3aa: CSATQLQQGYGYTF
abundance: many; d_gene: -; j_gene: TRBJ2-2; v_gene: TRBV6-1; CDR3nt: TGTGCCAGCAGTGACACCAACACCGGGGAGCTGTTTTTT; CDR3aa: CASSDTNTGELFF
abundance: many; d_gene: -; j_gene: TRBJ1-6; v_gene: TRBV4-1; CDR3nt: TGCGCCAGCAGCCAATTCGACAGGAGCTCTTCCCCCCTCCACTTT; CDR3aa: CASSQFDRSSSPLHF
abundance: few; d_gene: -; j_gene: TRBJ2-1; v_gene: TRBV6-4; CDR3nt: TGTGCCAGCAGCGACCGATGGGGGAGTGAGCAGTTCTTC; CDR3aa: CASSDRWGSEQFF